The following is a T cell receptor (beta chain) sequence with its context. Its antigen is as yet unknown. PBMCs were collected from a 10 ml volume of fresh peripheral blood. The record originates from a study of T cells in Graves' hyperthyroidism and ophthalmopathy. General study results and limits: Onset of ophthalmopathy came a median 6.5 months after the model predicted it.

Germline CDR1 and CDR2: SGHTA and FQGNSA. The CDR3 sequence is 14 residues long. Between the trimmed V and J ends, which lost 1 base and 8 bases, there was a span of 14 bases. RNA transcripts served as the template for amplifying TCR beta CDR3 regions. The HTBI primer set served for first-round RT-PCR of the TCR CDR3. TCRdb re-analysed the multiplex PCR reads in MiXCR, keeping a single row per CDR3 protein. The sample shows 490,000 or so distinct CDR3 sequences, about 20% of them seen only once. The chain recombines TRBV7-2 with TRBJ1-2; no clear D. This receptor was taken from a woman between 65 and 79 years old with Graves' ophthalmopathy. The sample was blood. The CDR3 sequence: CASSLDLGIGGYTF. In DNA form, the CDR3 reads TGTGCCAGCAGCTTAGACCTGGGAATCGGAGGCTACACCTTC. Supplemented by reference TRBV7-2 and TRBJ1-2, the full variable domain reads GAGVSQSPSNKVTEKGKDVELRCDPISGHTALYWYRQSLGQGLEFLIYFQGNSAPDKSGLPSDRFSAERTGGSVSTLTIQRTQQEDSAVYLCASSLDLGIGGYTFGSGTRLTVV.